This T cell receptor (beta chain) was identified during a study of vaccination effects on CD4 cells after COVID-19. Study-level information: Participants each got two BNT162b2 or mRNA-1273 vaccine doses.

Notes on this clone: Antigen specificity is unknown.

Trimming shortened V by 5 bases and J by 4 bases, and 8 bases separated the two germline ends. The CDR3 totals 12 residues. Germline V lookup: CDR1 MNHNY, CDR2 SVGAGI (reference sequence). Clones were read by immunoSEQ multiplex PCR, and TCRdb kept only the in-frame ones, dropping some. Of approximately 37,000 clones in the sample, about 80% were seen once. Study findings and constraints: Healthy vaccine recipients' vaccine-induced clones were almost all SARS-CoV-2 mono-reactive. Recruitment yielded few convalescent patients, and the study had no early post-infection timepoints.

Scientists isolated CD4+ T cells after an approximately ten-day culture period ended. Days 3 and 7 saw half the medium replaced with IL-2 medium. The chain employs TRBV6-6 and TRBJ1-2; D call uncertain. The sequence was obtained from a human donor who received a COVID-19 vaccine. The starting material was CD4+ T cells from PBMCs cultured without peptide, obtained before COVID-19 vaccination. Here the CDR3 reads CASSPEVYGYTF. The CDR3 nucleotides are TGTGCCAGCAGTCCCGAGGTCTATGGCTACACCTTC.